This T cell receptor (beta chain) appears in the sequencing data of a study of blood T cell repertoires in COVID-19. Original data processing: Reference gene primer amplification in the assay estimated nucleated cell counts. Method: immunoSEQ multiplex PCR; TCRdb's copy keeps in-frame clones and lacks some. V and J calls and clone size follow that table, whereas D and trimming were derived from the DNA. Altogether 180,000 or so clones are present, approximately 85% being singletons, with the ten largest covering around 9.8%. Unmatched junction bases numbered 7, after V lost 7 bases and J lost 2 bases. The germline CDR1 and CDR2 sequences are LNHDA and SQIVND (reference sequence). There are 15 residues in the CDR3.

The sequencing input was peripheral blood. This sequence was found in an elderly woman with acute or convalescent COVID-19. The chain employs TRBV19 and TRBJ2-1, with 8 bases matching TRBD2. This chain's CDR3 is CASKVAGNTYNEQFF. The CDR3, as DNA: TGTGCCAGTAAGGTAGCGGGGAATACCTACAATGAGCAGTTCTTC.